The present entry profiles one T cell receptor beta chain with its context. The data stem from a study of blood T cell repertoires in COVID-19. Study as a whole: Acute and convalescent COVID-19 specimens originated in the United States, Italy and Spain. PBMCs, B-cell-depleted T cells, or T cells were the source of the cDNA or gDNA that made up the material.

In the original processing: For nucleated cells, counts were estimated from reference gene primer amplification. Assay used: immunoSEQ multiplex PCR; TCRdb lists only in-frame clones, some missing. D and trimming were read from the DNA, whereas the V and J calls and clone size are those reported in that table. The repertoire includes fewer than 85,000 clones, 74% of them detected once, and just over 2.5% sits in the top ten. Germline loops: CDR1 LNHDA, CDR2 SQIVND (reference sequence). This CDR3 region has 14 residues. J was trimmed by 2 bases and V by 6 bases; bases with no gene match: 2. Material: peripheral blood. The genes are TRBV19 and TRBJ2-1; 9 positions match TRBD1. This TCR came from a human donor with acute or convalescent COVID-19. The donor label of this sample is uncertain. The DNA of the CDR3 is TGTGCCAGTAGGCGACAGGGGGCCTACAATGAGCAGTTCTTC. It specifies CASRRQGAYNEQFF. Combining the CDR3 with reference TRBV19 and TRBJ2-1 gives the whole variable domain DGGITQSPKYLFRKEGQNVTLSCEQNLNHDAMYWYRQDPGQGLRLIYYSQIVNDFQKGDIAEGYSVSREKKESFPLTVTSAQKNPTAFYLCASRRQGAYNEQFFGPGTRLTVL.